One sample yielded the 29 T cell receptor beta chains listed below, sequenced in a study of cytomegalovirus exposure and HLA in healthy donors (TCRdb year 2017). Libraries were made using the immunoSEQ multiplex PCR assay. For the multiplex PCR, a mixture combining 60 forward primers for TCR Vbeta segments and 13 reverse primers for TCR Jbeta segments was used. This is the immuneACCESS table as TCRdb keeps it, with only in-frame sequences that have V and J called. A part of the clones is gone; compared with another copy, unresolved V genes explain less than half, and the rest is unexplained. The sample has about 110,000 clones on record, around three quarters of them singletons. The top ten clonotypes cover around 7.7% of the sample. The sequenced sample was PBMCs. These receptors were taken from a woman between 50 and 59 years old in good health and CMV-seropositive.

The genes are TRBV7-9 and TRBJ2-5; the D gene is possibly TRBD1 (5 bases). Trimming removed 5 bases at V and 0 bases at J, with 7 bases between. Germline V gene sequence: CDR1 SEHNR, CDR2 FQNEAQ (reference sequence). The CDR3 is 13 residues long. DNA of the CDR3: TGTGCCAGCAGCGTCAGGGACCAAGAGACCCAGTACTTC. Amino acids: CASSVRDQETQYF.

DNA for the CDR3: TGTGCCAGCAGCTTGGTAGAGGGGGCCTACGAGCAGTACTTC. This sequence encodes CASSLVEGAYEQYF. The chain has TRBV5-6 and TRBJ2-7, with a weak D call TRBD1 (6 bases). V was trimmed by 0 bases and J by 2 bases, leaving 9 bases between them. CDR3 size: 14 residues. Germline CDR1 SGHDT, CDR2 YYEEEE.

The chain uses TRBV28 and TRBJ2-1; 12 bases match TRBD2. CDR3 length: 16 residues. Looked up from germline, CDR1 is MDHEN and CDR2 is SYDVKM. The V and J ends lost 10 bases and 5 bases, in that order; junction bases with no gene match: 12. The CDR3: CATQPPWTSGNNEQFF. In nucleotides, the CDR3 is TGTGCCACCCAACCCCCCTGGACTAGCGGGAACAATGAGCAGTTCTTC.

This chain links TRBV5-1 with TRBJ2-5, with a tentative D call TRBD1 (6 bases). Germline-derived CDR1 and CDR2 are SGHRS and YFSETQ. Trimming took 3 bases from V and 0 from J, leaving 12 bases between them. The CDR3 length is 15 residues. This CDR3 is CASSSPRDNQETQYF. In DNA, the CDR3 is TGCGCCAGCAGCTCCCCCCGGGACAACCAAGAGACCCAGTACTTC.

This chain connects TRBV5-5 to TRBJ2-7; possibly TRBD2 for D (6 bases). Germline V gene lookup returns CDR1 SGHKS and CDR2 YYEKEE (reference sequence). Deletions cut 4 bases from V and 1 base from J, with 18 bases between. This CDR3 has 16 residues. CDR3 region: CASSRGDWRSSYEQYF. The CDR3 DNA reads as TGTGCCAGCAGCCGAGGGGACTGGCGGAGTTCCTACGAGCAGTACTTC. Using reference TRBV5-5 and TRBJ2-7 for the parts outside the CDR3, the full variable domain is DAGVTQSPTHLIKTRGQQVTLRCSPISGHKSVSWYQQVLGQGPQFIFQYYEKEERGRGNFPDRFSARQFPNYSSELNVNALLLGDSALYLCASSRGDWRSSYEQYFGPGTRLTVT.

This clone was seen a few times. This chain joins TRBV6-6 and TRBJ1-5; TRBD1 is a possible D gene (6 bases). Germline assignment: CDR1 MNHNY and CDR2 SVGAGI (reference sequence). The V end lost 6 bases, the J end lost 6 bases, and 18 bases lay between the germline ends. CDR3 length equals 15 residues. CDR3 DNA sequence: TGTGCCAGCAGCCCACAAGGGGGACGGGGTCAGCCCCAGCATTTT. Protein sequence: CASSPQGGRGQPQHF.

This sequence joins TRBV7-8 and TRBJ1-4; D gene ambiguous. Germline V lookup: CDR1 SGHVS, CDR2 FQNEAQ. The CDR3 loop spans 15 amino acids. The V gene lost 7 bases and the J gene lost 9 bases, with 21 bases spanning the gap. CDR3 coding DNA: TGTGCCAGCACCCATGAACGGGTCCCCGCCCAAAAACTGTTTTTT. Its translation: CASTHERVPAQKLFF.

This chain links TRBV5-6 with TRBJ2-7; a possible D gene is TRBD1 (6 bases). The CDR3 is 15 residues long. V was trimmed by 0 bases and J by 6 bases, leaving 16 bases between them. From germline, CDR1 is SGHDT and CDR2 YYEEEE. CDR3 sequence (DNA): TGTGCCAGCAGCTTGGAGGACAGTGTACCGACCGAGCAGTACTTC. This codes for CASSLEDSVPTEQYF.

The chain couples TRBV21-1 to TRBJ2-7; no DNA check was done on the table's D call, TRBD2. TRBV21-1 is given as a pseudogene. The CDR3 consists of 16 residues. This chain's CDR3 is CASKGLAGGPPYEQYF. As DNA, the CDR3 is TGTGCCAGCAAGGGACTAGCGGGGGGGCCGCCCTACGAGCAGTACTTC.

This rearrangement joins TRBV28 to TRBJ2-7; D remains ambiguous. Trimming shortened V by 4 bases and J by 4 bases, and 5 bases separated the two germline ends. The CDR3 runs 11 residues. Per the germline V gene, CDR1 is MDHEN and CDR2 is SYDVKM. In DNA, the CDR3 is TGTGCCAGCAGTTCCCGTTACGAGCAGTACTTC. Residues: CASSSRYEQYF.

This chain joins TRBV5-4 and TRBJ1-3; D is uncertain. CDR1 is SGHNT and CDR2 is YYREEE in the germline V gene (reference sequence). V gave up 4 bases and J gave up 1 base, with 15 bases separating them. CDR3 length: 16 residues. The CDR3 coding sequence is TGTGCCAGCAGCCCCGGGCACAGCGGTTCTGGAAACACCATATATTTT. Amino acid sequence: CASSPGHSGSGNTIYF.

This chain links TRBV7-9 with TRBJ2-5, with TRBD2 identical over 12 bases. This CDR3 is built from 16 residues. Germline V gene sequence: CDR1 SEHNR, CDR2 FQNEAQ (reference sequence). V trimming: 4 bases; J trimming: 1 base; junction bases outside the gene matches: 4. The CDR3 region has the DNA TGTGCCAGCAGCTCCCCACTAGCGGGGGGCCAAGAGACCCAGTACTTC. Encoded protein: CASSSPLAGGQETQYF.

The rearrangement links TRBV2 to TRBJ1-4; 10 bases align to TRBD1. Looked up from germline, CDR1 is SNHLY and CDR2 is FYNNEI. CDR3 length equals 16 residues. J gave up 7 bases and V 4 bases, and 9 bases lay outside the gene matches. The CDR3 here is CASSASTTGGVEKLFF. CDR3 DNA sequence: TGTGCCAGCAGTGCCTCAACGACAGGGGGCGTTGAAAAACTGTTTTTT.

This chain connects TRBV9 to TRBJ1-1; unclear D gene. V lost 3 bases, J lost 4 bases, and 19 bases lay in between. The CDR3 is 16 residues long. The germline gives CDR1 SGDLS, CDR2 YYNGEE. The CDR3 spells CASSANPGSLGTEAFF. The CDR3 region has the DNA TGTGCCAGCAGCGCTAACCCCGGGAGTTTGGGCACTGAAGCTTTCTTT.

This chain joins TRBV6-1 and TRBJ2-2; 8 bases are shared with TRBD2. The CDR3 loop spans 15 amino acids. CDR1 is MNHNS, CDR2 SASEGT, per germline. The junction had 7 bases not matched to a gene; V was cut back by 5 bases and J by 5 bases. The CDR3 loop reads CASSLGGLATGELFF. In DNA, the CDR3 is TGTGCCAGCAGTTTAGGAGGACTAGCAACCGGGGAGCTGTTTTTT.

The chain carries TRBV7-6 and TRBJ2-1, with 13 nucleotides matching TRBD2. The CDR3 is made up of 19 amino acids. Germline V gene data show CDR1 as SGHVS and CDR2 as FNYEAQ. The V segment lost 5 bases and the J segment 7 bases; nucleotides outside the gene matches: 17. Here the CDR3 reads CASSPRQGARTSGSNEQFF. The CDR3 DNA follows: TGTGCCAGCAGCCCACGACAGGGGGCTCGGACTAGCGGGAGTAATGAGCAGTTCTTC.

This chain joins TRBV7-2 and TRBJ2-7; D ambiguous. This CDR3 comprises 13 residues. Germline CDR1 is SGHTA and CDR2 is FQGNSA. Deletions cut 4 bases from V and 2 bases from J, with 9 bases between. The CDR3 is CASSSYMAYEQYF. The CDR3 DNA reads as TGTGCCAGCAGCTCGTACATGGCCTACGAGCAGTACTTC.

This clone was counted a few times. The CDR3 DNA follows: TGTGCCAGCAGTGAAGGACTAGCGGGCACAGATACGCAGTATTTT. Encoded protein: CASSEGLAGTDTQYF. This chain links TRBV2 with TRBJ2-3; 9 bases match TRBD2. Germline V CDR1 and CDR2: SNHLY, FYNNEI. The CDR3 spans 15 residues. The ends lost 1 base at V and 1 base at J; junction bases unmatched: 0.

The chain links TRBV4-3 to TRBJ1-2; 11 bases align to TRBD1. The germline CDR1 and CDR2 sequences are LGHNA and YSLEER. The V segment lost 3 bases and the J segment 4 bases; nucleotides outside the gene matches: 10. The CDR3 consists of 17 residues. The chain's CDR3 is CASSQGPGQGVTYGYTF. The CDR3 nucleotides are TGCGCCAGCAGCCAGGGTCCGGGACAGGGGGTCACCTATGGCTACACCTTC.

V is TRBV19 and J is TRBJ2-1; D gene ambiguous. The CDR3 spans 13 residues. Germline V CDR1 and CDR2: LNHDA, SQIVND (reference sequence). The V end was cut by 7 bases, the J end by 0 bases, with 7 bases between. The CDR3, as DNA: TGTGCCAGTATCTCCCGCTCCTACAATGAGCAGTTCTTC. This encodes CASISRSYNEQFF.

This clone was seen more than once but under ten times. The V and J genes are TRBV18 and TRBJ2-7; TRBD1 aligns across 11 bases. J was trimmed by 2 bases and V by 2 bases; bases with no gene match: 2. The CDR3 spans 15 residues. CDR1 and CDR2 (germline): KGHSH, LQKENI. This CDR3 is CASSPGQGAPYEQYF. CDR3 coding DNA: TGTGCCAGCTCACCAGGACAGGGGGCCCCCTACGAGCAGTACTTC. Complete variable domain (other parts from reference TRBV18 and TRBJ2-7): NAGVMQNPRHLVRRRGQEARLRCSPMKGHSHVYWYRQLPEEGLKFMVYLQKENIIDESGMPKERFSAEFPKEGPSILRIQQVVRGDSAAYFCASSPGQGAPYEQYFGPGTRLTVT.

CDR3 residues: CASSTGLTSGELFF. For the CDR3, the DNA is TGTGCCAGCAGCACGGGACTAACCTCCGGGGAGCTGTTTTTT. The chain has TRBV5-6 and TRBJ2-2; 7 bases fit TRBD2. From germline, CDR1 is SGHDT and CDR2 YYEEEE. V shed 4 bases, J shed 6 bases, and the junction held 6 bases outside the gene matches. CDR3 size: 14 residues.

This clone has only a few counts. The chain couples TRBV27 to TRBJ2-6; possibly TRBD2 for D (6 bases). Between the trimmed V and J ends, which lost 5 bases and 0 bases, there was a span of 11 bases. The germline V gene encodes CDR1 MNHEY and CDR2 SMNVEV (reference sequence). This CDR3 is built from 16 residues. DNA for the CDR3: TGTGCCAGCAGTCCCATTAGCGGCTCTGGGGCCAACGTCCTGACTTTC. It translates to CASSPISGSGANVLTF.

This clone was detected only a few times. CDR3 in amino acids: CASSNAQGLKAFF. CDR3 bases: TGTGCCAGCAGCAACGCGCAGGGACTTAAGGCTTTCTTT. The chain carries TRBV6-5 and TRBJ1-1, with D perhaps TRBD1 (5 bases). This CDR3 spans 13 amino acids. Deletions cut 6 bases from V and 11 bases from J, with 19 bases between. The germline V gene encodes CDR1 MNHEY and CDR2 SVGAGI.

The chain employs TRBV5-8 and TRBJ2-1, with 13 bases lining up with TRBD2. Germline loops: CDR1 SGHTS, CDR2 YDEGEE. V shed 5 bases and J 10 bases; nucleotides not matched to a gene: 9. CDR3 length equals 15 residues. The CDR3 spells CASRIGTSGVREQFF. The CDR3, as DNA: TGTGCCAGCAGAATCGGGACTAGCGGGGTTCGGGAGCAGTTCTTC.

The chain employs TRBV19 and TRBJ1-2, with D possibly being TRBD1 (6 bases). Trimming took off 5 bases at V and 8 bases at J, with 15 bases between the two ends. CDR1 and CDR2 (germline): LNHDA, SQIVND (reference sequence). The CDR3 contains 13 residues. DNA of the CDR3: TGTGCCAGTAGTCAACAGGGTTTGGAGGGCTACACCTTC. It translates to CASSQQGLEGYTF.

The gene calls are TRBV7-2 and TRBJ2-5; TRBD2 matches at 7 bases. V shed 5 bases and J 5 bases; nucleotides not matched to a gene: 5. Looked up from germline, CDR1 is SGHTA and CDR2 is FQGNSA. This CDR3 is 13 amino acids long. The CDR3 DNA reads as TGTGCCAGCAGCCCCACTAGCGCGGAGACCCAGTACTTC. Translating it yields CASSPTSAETQYF.

The CDR3 DNA is TGTGCCAGTAGTCCCACCAACCAGGGCCTGTTGCCCCAGCATTTT. It yields the protein CASSPTNQGLLPQHF. The chain has TRBV19 and TRBJ1-5, with D maybe TRBD1 (5 bases). The CDR3 sequence is 15 residues long. CDR1 and CDR2 from the germline V gene are LNHDA and SQIVND (reference sequence). V lost 5 bases, J lost 9 bases, and 20 bases lay in between.

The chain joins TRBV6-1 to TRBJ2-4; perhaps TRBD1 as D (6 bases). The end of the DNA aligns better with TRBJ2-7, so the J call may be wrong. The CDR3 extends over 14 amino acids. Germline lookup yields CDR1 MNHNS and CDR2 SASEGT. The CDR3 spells CASSEWQGIYEQYF. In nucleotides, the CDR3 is TGTGCCAGCAGTGAATGGCAGGGGATCTACGAGCAGTACTTC.